The sequence of this TCR beta chain was determined in a study of T cell responses to AZD1222 COVID-19 vaccine. TCRdb's copy holds only in-frame clones and misses some; the assay was immunoSEQ multiplex PCR. The sample has about 81,000 clones, 75% to 95% seen once. This clone was observed a single time. Sequencing was performed on peripheral blood, taken 28 days after the second AZD1222 dose. The receptor was isolated from an adult who received the AZD1222 COVID-19 vaccine.

For the CDR3, the DNA is TGTGCCAGCAGTTCTCAGGGGATTAACTATGGCTACACCTTC. It yields the protein CASSSQGINYGYTF. The V call is TRBV7-9, the J call TRBJ1-2, with D possibly TRBD1 on 6 matching bases. The CDR3 length is 14 residues. Germline V gene sequence: CDR1 SEHNR, CDR2 FQNEAQ (reference sequence). V lost 6 bases and J lost 1, with 12 bases in between. The full variable domain, completed using reference TRBV7-9 and TRBJ1-2, is DTGVSQNPRHKITKRGQNVTFRCDPISEHNRLYWYRQTLGQGPEFLTYFQNEAQLEKSRLLSDRFSAERPKGSFSTLEIQRTEQGDSAMYLCASSSQGINYGYTFGSGTRLTVV.